The clone carrying this T cell receptor beta chain is judged medium-sized. No antigen is known for it. The germline CDR1 and CDR2 sequences are MNHGY and SAAAGT. With 2 bases removed from V and 7 bases from J, the gap between germline ends came to 11 bases. CDR3 size: 13 residues. The data belong to a study of T cells in localized non-small cell lung cancer. The protocol was immunoSEQ multiplex PCR, while the TCRdb copy is restricted to in-frame clones and leaves out a portion. This sample has nearly 1,500 clones; under 20% occur once, and the top ten carry about 14%. Study conclusions and caveats: Investigators sequenced only a single tumor region, leaving heterogeneity possible. For the top 100 tumor clones, a median roughly 56 also appeared in adjacent lung. Clonality of T cells reached its maximum in uninvolved adjacent lung, surpassing tumor. Increased T cell density in blood showed an association with longer overall survival.

Specimen: lung tumor tissue, collected before any cancer treatment. The source of this sequence is a woman between 35 and 75 years old with stage I lung adenocarcinoma. The chain uses TRBV6-8 and TRBJ1-1; D is undetermined. The CDR3 sequence: CASSYDLLGEAFF. The CDR3 DNA is TGTGCCAGCAGTTACGACCTGCTGGGTGAAGCTTTCTTT.